The present TCR beta chain was sequenced within a study of cytomegalovirus exposure and HLA in healthy donors. General observations from the study: While the bulk of TCR sequences proved rare, some public TCRs turned up in many donors.

The PCR used 60 Vbeta and 13 Jbeta primers. Using immunoSEQ multiplex PCR, the repertoire was profiled, and TCRdb retains in-frame clones only, with some absent. The sample includes about 84,000 clones, more than 70% of them seen just once. The CDR3 has 18 amino acids. CDR1 is MNHNS, CDR2 SASEGT, per germline. V lost 3 bases and J lost 1; bases outside the gene matches: 9. Notes on this clone: No antigen is known for it.

What was sequenced was PBMCs. The sequence was collected from a male donor in good health and CMV-seropositive. The rearrangement links TRBV6-1 to TRBJ2-7; 13 bases map to TRBD2. The DNA for the CDR3 is TGTGCCAGCAGTGAGTGGGGACTAGCGGGATTCGGGTCCTACGAGCAGTACTTC. Translating it yields CASSEWGLAGFGSYEQYF.